One and the same sample provided the 7 T cell receptor beta chains below, sequenced in a study of blood T cells in healthy people across ages (dated by TCRdb to 2014 to 2015). To prepare the library, 5' RACE was applied. Reads for this sample came from an Illumina HiSeq 2500. A second about 6 to 11 cycle PCR used a sample-barcoded 5' primer and a J-beta primer mix. Using fastp at Q25 and MiXCR, TCRdb reprocessed the public reads and kept productive beta chains. Duplicate CDR3 protein sequences are folded into a single record with the most common DNA and genes. This sample comprises about 500,000 distinct CDR3 sequences, around 24% of them detected only once. The top ten clones comprise around 10% of the sample. The data were also submitted as part of a second study, on T cells of mothers and their children.

The sample taken for sequencing was blood. The receptors derive from a boy younger than 18 in good health.

Concerning this clonotype itself: A single base separates this from a much larger clone, so it may be a read error. The rearrangement joins TRBV6-4 to TRBJ2-1; TRBD1 might be the D (6 bases). The CDR3 is made up of 13 amino acids. Germline lookup yields CDR1 MRHNA and CDR2 SNTAGT. Trimming left V 2 bases short and J 5 bases short, with 7 bases between. The CDR3 spells CASSDRDNNEQFF. As DNA, the CDR3 is TGTGCCAGCAGTGACCGGGACAACAATGAGCAGTTCTTC.

The rearrangement uses TRBV7-2 and TRBJ1-1, with a possible D match to TRBD1 (5 bases). Trimming pared 5 bases from V and 7 bases from J, leaving 14 bases between. This CDR3 has 13 amino acids. Germline CDR1 is SGHTA and CDR2 is FQGNSA. CDR3 residues: CASSTRDHLEAFF. Written as DNA, the CDR3 is TGTGCCAGCAGCACCCGGGACCACCTTGAAGCTTTCTTT. The full variable domain, with the rest looked up from reference TRBV7-2 and TRBJ1-1, is GAGVSQSPSNKVTEKGKDVELRCDPISGHTALYWYRQSLGQGLEFLIYFQGNSAPDKSGLPSDRFSAERTGGSVSTLTIQRTQQEDSAVYLCASSTRDHLEAFFGQGTRLTVV.

This clonotype was detected only a few times. V is TRBV20-1 and J is TRBJ2-2, with 10 bases fitting TRBD2. Losses at the gene ends were 1 base for V and 2 bases for J; bases not matched to a gene: 7. Per the germline V gene, CDR1 is DFQATT and CDR2 is SNEGSKA (reference sequence). CDR3 length equals 17 residues. The DNA for the CDR3 is TGCAGTGCTAGAGTCGCTAGCGGGAGTATAAACACCGGGGAGCTGTTTTTT. This encodes CSARVASGSINTGELFF.

This clonotype was picked up a small number of times. V is TRBV6-2 or TRBV6-3 and J is TRBJ2-5; D tentatively fits TRBD1 or TRBD2 (6 bases each). The V and J ends lost 4 bases and 13 bases respectively, with 16 bases between them. The CDR3 is 12 residues long. Germline-derived CDR1 and CDR2 are MNHEY and SVGEGT. Here the CDR3 reads CASSSFGGPRYF. The CDR3, as DNA: TGTGCCAGCAGTTCCTTTGGGGGGCCGCGGTACTTC.

CDR3 coding DNA: TGCGCCAGCAGCCAAGATGATCTCCAGCAGAATGAGCAGTTCTTC. Its translation: CASSQDDLQQNEQFF. The gene calls are TRBV4-1 and TRBJ2-1; D unclear. Trimming took off 0 bases at V and 7 bases at J, with 13 bases between the two ends. Germline V lookup: CDR1 MGHRA, CDR2 YSYEKL. This CDR3 spans 15 amino acids.

V gene TRBV28 combines with J gene TRBJ2-7, with D tentatively TRBD1 (7 bases). The ends were cut back, 5 bases at V and 2 bases at J, with 19 bases in the middle. Germline CDR1 reads MDHEN; CDR2 reads SYDVKM. The CDR3 extends over 16 amino acids. CDR3 protein: CASSRGPDRQAYEQYF. The CDR3 nucleotides are TGTGCCAGCAGTCGGGGGCCGGACAGGCAAGCCTACGAGCAGTACTTC. The full variable domain, rest sourced from reference TRBV28 and TRBJ2-7, is DVKVTQSSRYLVKRTGEKVFLECVQDMDHENMFWYRQDPGLGLRLIYFSYDVKMKEKGDIPEGYSVSREKKERFSLILESASTNQTSMYLCASSRGPDRQAYEQYFGPGTRLTVT.

V is TRBV4-3 and J is TRBJ2-6, with 9 bases matching TRBD2. Trimming cost V 1 base and J 0 bases; bases outside gene matches: 1. The length of the CDR3 is 17 residues. CDR1 and CDR2 (germline): LGHNA, YSLEER. The CDR3 sequence: CASSQGLAASGANVLTF. In DNA, the CDR3 is TGCGCCAGCAGCCAAGGACTAGCGGCCTCTGGGGCCAACGTCCTGACTTTC.